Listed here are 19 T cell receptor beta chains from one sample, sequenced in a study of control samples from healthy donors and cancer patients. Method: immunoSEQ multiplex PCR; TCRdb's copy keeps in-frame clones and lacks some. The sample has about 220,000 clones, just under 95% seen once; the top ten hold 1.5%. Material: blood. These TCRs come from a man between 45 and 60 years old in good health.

CDR3 amino acids: CASSLEPGRSASPLHF. CDR3 DNA sequence: TGCGCCAGCAGCTTGGAACCGGGCCGGTCGGCTTCACCCCTCCACTTT. This sequence joins TRBV5-1 and TRBJ1-6; no reliable D call. Per the germline V gene, CDR1 is SGHRS and CDR2 is YFSETQ. Trimming took 0 bases from V and 9 from J, leaving 16 bases between them. This CDR3 has 16 amino acids. The full variable domain, its missing parts supplied by reference TRBV5-1 and TRBJ1-6, is KAGVTQTPRYLIKTRGQQVTLSCSPISGHRSVSWYQQTPGQGLQFLFEYFSETQRNKGNFPGRFSGRQFSNSRSEMNVSTLELGDSALYLCASSLEPGRSASPLHFGNGTRLTVT.

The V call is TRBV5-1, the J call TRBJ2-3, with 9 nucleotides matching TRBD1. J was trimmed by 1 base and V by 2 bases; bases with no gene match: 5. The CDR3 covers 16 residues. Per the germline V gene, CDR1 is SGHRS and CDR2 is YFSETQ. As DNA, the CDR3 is TGCGCCAGCAGCTTAACAGGGGGCGCGGGCACAGATACGCAGTATTTT. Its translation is CASSLTGGAGTDTQYF.

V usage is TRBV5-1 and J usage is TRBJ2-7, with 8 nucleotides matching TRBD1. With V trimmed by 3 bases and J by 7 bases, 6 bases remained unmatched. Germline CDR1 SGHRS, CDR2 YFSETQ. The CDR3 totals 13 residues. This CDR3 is CASSSPGTGEQYF. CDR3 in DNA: TGCGCCAGCAGCTCCCCTGGGACAGGAGAGCAGTACTTC.

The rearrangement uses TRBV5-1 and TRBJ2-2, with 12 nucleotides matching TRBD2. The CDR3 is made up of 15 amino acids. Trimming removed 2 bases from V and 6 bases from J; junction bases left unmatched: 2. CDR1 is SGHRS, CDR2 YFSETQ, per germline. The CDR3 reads CASSFLAGGPGELFF. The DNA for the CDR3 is TGCGCCAGCAGCTTCCTAGCGGGGGGGCCCGGGGAGCTGTTTTTT.

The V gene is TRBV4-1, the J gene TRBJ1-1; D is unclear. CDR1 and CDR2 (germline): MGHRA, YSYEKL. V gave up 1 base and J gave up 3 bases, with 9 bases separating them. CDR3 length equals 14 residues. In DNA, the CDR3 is TGCGCCAGCAGCCAAGGGGAATCTTACACTGAAGCTTTCTTT. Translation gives CASSQGESYTEAFF.

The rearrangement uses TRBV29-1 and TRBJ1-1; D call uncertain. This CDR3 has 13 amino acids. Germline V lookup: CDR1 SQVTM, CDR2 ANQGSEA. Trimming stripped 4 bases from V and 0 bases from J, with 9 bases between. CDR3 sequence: CSVANWVNTEAFF. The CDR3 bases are TGCAGCGTTGCAAATTGGGTGAACACTGAAGCTTTCTTT.

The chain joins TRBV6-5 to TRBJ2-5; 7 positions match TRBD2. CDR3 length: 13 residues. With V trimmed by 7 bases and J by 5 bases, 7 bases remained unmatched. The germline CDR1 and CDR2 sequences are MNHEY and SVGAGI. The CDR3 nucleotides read TGTGCCAGCACCTCGGGGGGAAAGGAGACCCAGTACTTC. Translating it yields CASTSGGKETQYF.

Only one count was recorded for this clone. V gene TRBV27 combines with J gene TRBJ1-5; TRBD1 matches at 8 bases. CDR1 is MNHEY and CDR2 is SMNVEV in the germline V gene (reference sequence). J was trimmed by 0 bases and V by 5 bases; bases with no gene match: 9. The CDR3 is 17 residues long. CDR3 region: CASSGTGNFYSNQPQHF. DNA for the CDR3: TGTGCCAGCAGTGGGACAGGAAACTTCTATAGCAATCAGCCCCAGCATTTT.

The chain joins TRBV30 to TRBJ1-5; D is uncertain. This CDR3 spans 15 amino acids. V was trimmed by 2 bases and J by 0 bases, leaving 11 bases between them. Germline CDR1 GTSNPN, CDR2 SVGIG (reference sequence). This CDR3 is CAWSSGPYSNQPQHF. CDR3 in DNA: TGTGCCTGGAGTAGCGGGCCCTATAGCAATCAGCCCCAGCATTTT.

This chain's CDR3 is CASSSTGGTEAFF. CDR3 coding DNA: TGTGCCAGTAGTTCTACTGGGGGGACTGAAGCTTTCTTT. This chain uses TRBV19 with TRBJ1-1; possible D gene TRBD1, 5 bases. The CDR3 is made up of 13 amino acids. The germline gives CDR1 LNHDA, CDR2 SQIVND (reference sequence). V was clipped by 5 bases and J by 5 bases, with 12 bases between them.

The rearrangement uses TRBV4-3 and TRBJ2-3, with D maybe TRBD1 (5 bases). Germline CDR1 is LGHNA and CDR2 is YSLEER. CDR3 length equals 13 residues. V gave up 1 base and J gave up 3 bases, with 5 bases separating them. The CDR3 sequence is CASSQGQTDTQYF. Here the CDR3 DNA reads TGCGCCAGCAGCCAAGGACAGACAGATACGCAGTATTTT.

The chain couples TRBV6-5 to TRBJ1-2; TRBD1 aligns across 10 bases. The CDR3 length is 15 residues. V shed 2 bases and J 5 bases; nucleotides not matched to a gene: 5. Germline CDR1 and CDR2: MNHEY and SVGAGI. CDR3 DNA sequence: TGTGCCAGCAGTTACACTGGACAGGGGGGGTATGGCTACACCTTC. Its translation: CASSYTGQGGYGYTF.

CDR3 in DNA: TGTGCCAGCAGAATGAAAACTAGTTTCCGACTTAGCACAGATACGCAGTATTTT. Translating it yields CASRMKTSFRLSTDTQYF. The chain combines TRBV7-3 with TRBJ2-3; tentative D call: TRBD2 (5 bases). Germline V CDR1 and CDR2: SGHTA, FQGTGA. Trimming took off 6 bases at V and 0 bases at J, with 22 bases between the two ends. The CDR3 has 18 residues.

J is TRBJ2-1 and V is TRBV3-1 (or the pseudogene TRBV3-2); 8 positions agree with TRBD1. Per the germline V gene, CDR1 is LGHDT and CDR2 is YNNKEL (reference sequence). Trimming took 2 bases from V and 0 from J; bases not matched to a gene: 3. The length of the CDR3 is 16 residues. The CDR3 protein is CASSQRTGPSYNEQFF. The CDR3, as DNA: TGTGCCAGCAGCCAACGGACAGGGCCCTCCTACAATGAGCAGTTCTTC.

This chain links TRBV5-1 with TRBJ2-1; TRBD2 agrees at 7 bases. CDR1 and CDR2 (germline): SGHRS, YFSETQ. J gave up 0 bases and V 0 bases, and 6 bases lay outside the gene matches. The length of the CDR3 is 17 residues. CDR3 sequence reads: CASSLAPGGSSYNEQFF. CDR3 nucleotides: TGCGCCAGCAGCTTGGCGCCGGGGGGTAGCTCCTACAATGAGCAGTTCTTC.

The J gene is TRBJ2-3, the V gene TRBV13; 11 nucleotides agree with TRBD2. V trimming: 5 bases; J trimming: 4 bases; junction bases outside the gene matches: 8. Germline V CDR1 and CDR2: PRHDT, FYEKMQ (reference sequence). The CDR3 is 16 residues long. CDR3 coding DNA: TGTGCCAGCAGCCCCCGGGGTAGCGGGGGGGCAGATACGCAGTATTTT. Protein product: CASSPRGSGGADTQYF.

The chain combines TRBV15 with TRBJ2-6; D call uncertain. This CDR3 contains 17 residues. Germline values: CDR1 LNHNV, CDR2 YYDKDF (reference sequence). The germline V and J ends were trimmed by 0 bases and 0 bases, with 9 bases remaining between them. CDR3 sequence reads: CATSRDYSVSGANVLTF. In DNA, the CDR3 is TGTGCCACCAGCAGAGATTACTCAGTCTCTGGGGCCAACGTCCTGACTTTC.

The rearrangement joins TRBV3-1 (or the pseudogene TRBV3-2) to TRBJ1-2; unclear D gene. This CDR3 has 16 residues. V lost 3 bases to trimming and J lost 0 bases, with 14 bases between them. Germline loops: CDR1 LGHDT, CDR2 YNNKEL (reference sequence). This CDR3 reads CASSHTRSLTNYGYTF. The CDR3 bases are TGTGCCAGCAGCCATACACGGAGCCTGACTAACTATGGCTACACCTTC.

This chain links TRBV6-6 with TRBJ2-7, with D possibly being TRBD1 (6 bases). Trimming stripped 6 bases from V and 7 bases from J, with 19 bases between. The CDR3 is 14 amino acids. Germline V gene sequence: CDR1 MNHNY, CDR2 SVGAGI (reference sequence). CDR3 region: CASRGSRTVGEQYV. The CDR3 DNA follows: TGTGCCAGCAGAGGCTCGAGGACAGTGGGGGAGCAGTACGTC.